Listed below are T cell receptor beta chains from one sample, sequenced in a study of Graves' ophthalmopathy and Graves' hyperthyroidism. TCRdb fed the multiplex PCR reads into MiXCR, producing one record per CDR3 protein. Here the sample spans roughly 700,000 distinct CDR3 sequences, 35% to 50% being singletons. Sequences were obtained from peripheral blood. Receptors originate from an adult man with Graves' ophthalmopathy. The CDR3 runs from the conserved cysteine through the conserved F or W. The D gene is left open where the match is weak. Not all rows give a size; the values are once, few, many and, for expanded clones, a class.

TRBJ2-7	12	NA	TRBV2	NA	CACRGGRGEQYF	TGTGCCTGCAGGGGGGGAAGGGGCGAGCAGTACTTC
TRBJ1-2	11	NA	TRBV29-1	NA	CSVVVGNGYTF	TGCAGCGTTGTAGTTGGGAATGGCTACACCTTC
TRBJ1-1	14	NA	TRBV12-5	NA	CASGFTSVVAEAFF	TGTGCTAGTGGTTTTACTTCCGTCGTGGCTGAAGCTTTCTTT
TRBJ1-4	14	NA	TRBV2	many	CASKGRQGFEKLFF	TGTGCCAGCAAGGGGCGGCAGGGTTTCGAAAAACTGTTTTTT
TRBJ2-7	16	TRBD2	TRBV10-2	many	CASSHGGLAGGWEQYF	TGCGCCAGCAGTCACGGAGGACTAGCGGGAGGGTGGGAGCAGTACTTC
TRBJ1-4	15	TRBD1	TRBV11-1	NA	CASHYETGVNEKLFF	TGTGCCAGCCATTACGAGACAGGGGTTAATGAAAAACTGTTTTTT
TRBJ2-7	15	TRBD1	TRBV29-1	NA	CSVELGTGRTYEQYF	TGCAGCGTTGAACTCGGGACAGGGAGAACCTACGAGCAGTACTTC
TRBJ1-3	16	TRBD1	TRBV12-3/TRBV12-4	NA	CASGSHRGHSGNTIYF	TGTGCTAGTGGTTCCCACAGGGGCCACTCTGGAAACACCATATATTTT
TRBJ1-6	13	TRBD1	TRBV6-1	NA	CASEGTGDSPLHF	TGTGCCAGCGAAGGGACAGGGGATTCACCCCTCCACTTT
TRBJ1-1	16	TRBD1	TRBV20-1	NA	CSAYRQGNALNTEAFF	TGCAGTGCTTACCGACAGGGGAACGCTTTGAACACTGAAGCTTTCTTT
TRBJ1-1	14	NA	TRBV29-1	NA	CSVSTIRGNTEAFF	TGCAGCGTTTCGACTATCCGGGGGAACACTGAAGCTTTCTTT
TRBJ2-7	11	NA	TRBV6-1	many	CASSGHYEQYF	TGTGCCAGCAGTGGCCACTACGAGCAGTACTTC
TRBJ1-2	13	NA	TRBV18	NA	CASSPTQDGGYTF	TGTGCCAGCTCACCAACCCAGGATGGGGGCTACACCTTC
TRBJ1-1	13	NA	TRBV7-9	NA	CSSSLRVNTEAFF	TGTTCCAGCAGCTTAAGAGTGAACACTGAAGCTTTCTTT
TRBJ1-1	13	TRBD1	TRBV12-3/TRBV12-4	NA	CASNTGVDTEAFF	TGTGCCAGCAATACAGGGGTTGACACTGAAGCTTTCTTT
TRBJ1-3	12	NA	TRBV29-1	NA	CSVCETTNTIYF	TGCAGCGTTTGCGAGACAACCAACACCATATATTTT
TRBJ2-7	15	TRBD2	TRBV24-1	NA	CATSDGLAGTYEQYF	TGTGCCACCAGTGACGGACTAGCGGGAACCTACGAGCAGTACTTC
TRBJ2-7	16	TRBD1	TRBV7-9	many	CASSQAGTGGFYEQYF	TGTGCCAGCAGCCAAGCCGGGACAGGGGGCTTTTACGAGCAGTACTTC
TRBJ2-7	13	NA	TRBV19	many	CASSDAGSYEQYF	TGTGCCAGTAGTGATGCAGGTTCCTACGAGCAGTACTTC
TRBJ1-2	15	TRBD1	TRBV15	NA	CATSSQDRLSYGYTF	TGTGCCACCAGCAGCCAGGACAGGCTAAGCTATGGCTACACCTTC
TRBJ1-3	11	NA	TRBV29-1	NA	CSVEQPNTIYF	TGCAGCGTTGAACAGCCGAACACCATATATTTT
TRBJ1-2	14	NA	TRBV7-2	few	CASRLGGVGYGYTF	TGTGCCAGCAGATTAGGGGGGGTGGGCTATGGCTACACCTTC
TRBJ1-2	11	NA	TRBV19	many	CASSRVGDYTF	TGTGCCAGTAGTCGGGTCGGCGACTACACCTTC
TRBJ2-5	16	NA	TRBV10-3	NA	CASSSTDSGTQETQYF	TGTGCCAGCAGTTCTACGGACAGTGGGACACAAGAGACCCAGTACTTC
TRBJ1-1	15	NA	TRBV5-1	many	CASSLDLLGNTEAFF	TGCGCCAGCAGCTTGGATCTTCTTGGAAACACTGAAGCTTTCTTT
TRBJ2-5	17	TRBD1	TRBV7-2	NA	CASSLDSGQTYQETQYF	TGTGCCAGCAGCTTAGATTCGGGACAGACTTACCAAGAGACCCAGTACTTC
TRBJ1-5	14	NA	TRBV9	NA	CASSLEGANQPQHF	TGTGCCAGCAGCCTGGAGGGTGCCAATCAGCCCCAGCATTTT
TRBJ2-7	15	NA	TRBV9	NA	CASSAGTMGTYEQYF	TGTGCCAGCAGCGCGGGGACGATGGGCACCTACGAGCAGTACTTC
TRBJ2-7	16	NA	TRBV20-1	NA	CSARDTSGSYSYEQYF	TGCAGTGCTAGAGATACTTCGGGCAGCTATTCCTACGAGCAGTACTTC
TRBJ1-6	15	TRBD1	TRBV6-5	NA	CASSYTGVVNSPLHF	TGTGCCAGCAGTTATACAGGGGTGGTAAATTCACCCCTCCACTTT
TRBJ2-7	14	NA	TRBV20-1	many	CSASADYWHYEQYF	TGCAGTGCTAGTGCGGACTACTGGCACTACGAGCAGTACTTC
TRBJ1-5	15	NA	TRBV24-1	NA	CASSESDPRNQPQHF	TGCGCCAGCAGTGAATCAGACCCTCGCAATCAGCCCCAGCATTTT
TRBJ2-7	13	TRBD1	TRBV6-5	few	CASRDGTGYEQYF	TGTGCCAGCAGAGACGGGACAGGTTACGAGCAGTACTTC
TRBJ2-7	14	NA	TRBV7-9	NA	CASSFYGKEGEQYF	TGTGCCAGCAGCTTCTATGGGAAAGAGGGCGAGCAGTACTTC
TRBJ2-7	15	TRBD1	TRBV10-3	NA	CAIRKTGTGEDEQYF	TGTGCCATCAGGAAAACCGGGACAGGGGAGGACGAGCAGTACTTC
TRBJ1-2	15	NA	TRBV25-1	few	CASSYTEISNYGYTF	TGTGCCAGCAGTTACACGGAAATCTCTAACTATGGCTACACCTTC
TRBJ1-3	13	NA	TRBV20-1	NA	CSAVGASGNTIYF	TGCAGTGCTGTGGGGGCCTCTGGAAACACCATATATTTT